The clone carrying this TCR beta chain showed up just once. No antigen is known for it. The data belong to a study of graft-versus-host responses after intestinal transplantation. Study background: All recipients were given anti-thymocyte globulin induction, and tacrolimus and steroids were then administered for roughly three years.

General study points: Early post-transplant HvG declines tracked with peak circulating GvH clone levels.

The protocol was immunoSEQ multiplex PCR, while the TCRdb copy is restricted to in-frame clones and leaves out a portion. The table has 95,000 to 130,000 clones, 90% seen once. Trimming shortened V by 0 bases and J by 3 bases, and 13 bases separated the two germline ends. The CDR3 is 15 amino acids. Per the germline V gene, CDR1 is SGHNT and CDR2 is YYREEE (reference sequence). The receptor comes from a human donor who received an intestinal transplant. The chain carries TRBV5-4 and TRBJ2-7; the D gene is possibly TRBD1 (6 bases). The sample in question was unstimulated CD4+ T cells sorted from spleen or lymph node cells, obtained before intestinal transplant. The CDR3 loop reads CASSLGWGQNYEQYF. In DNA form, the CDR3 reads TGTGCCAGCAGCTTGGGGTGGGGGCAGAACTACGAGCAGTACTTC.